This T cell receptor (beta chain) was identified during a study of CD8 T cells in ankylosing spondylitis. Study results and limitations: A TCR beta motif of 7 or 8 highly homologous variants appeared characteristic of ankylosing spondylitis blood.

In TCRdb, the 5' RACE reads were re-called with MiXCR into one record per CDR3 protein. The profile shows approximately 520,000 distinct CDR3 sequences, roughly 5% of them singletons. The sample holds many counts of this clonotype. Its antigen is as yet unknown. The CDR3 has 14 amino acids. The germline V and J ends were trimmed by 0 bases and 2 bases, with 7 bases remaining between them. Per the germline V gene, CDR1 is DFQATT and CDR2 is SNEGSKA (reference sequence). The chain carries TRBV20-1 and TRBJ2-2; a weak D match, TRBD1 (5 bases). The specimen sequenced was blood, either unsorted or a sorted T cell fraction (not recorded which). The origin of this receptor is a male donor with ankylosing spondylitis. Written as DNA, the CDR3 is TGCAGTGCTAGAGATGGGGCCAACACCGGGGAGCTGTTTTTT. It translates to CSARDGANTGELFF.